Listed below are T cell receptor beta chains from one sample, sequenced in a study of early T cells in non-severe SARS-CoV-2 infection. TCRdb itself ran the 5' RACE reads through MiXCR, one entry per CDR3 protein. The repertoire includes around 30,000 distinct CDR3 sequences, approximately 5.3% of them detected once, and over 10% sits in the top ten. The sequenced sample consisted of whole blood. These TCRs come from an adult who was a healthcare worker with PCR-confirmed SARS-CoV-2 infection or an uninfected control (not recorded which). Each CDR3 is given with its conserved first and last residue. The D gene is left open where the match is weak. Clone size is given for some rows only: seen once, a few or many times, or a class if the clone is expanded.

d_call	j_call	clone_size	v_call	cdr3_nt	cdr3_aa
-	TRBJ1-5	once	TRBV12-3/TRBV12-4	TGTGCCAGCAGTCCCCTCGGTGGCAATCAGCCCCAGCATTTT	CASSPLGGNQPQHF
TRBD1	TRBJ1-2	-	TRBV4-1	TGCGCCAGCAGCTGGCTCCCCGGGACAGGCGACTATGGCTACACCTTC	CASSWLPGTGDYGYTF
-	TRBJ2-1	many	TRBV20-1	TGCAGTGCTCCGGACGTTTACAATGAGCAGTTCTTC	CSAPDVYNEQFF
-	TRBJ1-5	many	TRBV19	TGTGCCAGTAGCCTCCTAGATCAGCCCCAGCATTTT	CASSLLDQPQHF
TRBD1	TRBJ1-5	-	TRBV6-1	TGTGCCAGCAGTGAGAGACGGACAGGGCAAGATCAGCCCCAGCATTTT	CASSERRTGQDQPQHF
-	TRBJ2-1	many	TRBV29-1	TGCAGCGTGGCCAGGGCCAGGTGGAATGAGCAGTTCTTC	CSVARARWNEQFF
-	TRBJ2-7	many	TRBV10-3	TGTGCCATCAGTGAGGGGGTAGCCGGGACGGCCTACGAGCAGTACTTC	CAISEGVAGTAYEQYF
-	TRBJ1-6	many	TRBV27	TGTGCCAGCAGTTTAACCCCATCTTCACCCCTCCACTTT	CASSLTPSSPLHF
-	TRBJ2-1	many	TRBV11-3	TGTGCCAGCAGCTCCGACAGGCTTGAGCAGTTCTTC	CASSSDRLEQFF
-	TRBJ1-5	few	TRBV5-5	TGTGCCAGCAGCTTGGGGACACGGGATGATCAGCCCCAGCATTTT	CASSLGTRDDQPQHF
-	TRBJ2-3	many	TRBV30	TGTGCCTGGAGCCGGGACACCTTTAGCACAGATACGCAGTATTTT	CAWSRDTFSTDTQYF
-	TRBJ2-7	many	TRBV11-2	TGTGCCAGCAGCTTAGAGACAGTCTCCTACGAGCAGTACTTC	CASSLETVSYEQYF
-	TRBJ1-6	many	TRBV6-4	TGTGCCAGCAGTGACAGTCCTAATTCACCCCTCCACTTT	CASSDSPNSPLHF
TRBD2	TRBJ2-7	many	TRBV20-1	TGCAGTGCTAGAAGAGCGGGGATAACCTACGAGCAGTACTTC	CSARRAGITYEQYF
-	TRBJ1-6	-	TRBV5-5	TGTGCCAGCAGCCCCGGACAGAGTAATTCACCCCTCCACTTT	CASSPGQSNSPLHF
TRBD2	TRBJ2-3	many	TRBV6-1	TGTGCCAGCAGTGTACTAGCGGACACAGATACGCAGTATTTT	CASSVLADTDTQYF
-	TRBJ1-1	few	TRBV18	TGTGCCAGCTCACCACAAACAGGGCAAAGGACTGAAGCTTTCTTT	CASSPQTGQRTEAFF
TRBD2	TRBJ2-2	many	TRBV7-6	TGTGCCAGCAGAACGGGACTAGGGAACACCGGGGAGCTGTTTTTT	CASRTGLGNTGELFF
TRBD1	TRBJ1-3	many	TRBV28	TGTGCCAGCAGCCCAGGGGGGACCGGACCCTCTGGAAACACCATATATTTT	CASSPGGTGPSGNTIYF
-	TRBJ1-5	many	TRBV4-3	TGCGCCAGCAGCCAAGATCTTAGGGGAGGCAATCAGCCCCAGCATTTT	CASSQDLRGGNQPQHF
-	TRBJ2-3	-	TRBV6-5	TGTGCCAGCAGTTACCGCGCGTACACAGATACGCAGTATTTT	CASSYRAYTDTQYF
-	TRBJ1-2	many	TRBV12-3/TRBV12-4	TGTGCCAGCACTCACGAGGGGGACACCATATTTAACTATGGCTACACCTTC	CASTHEGDTIFNYGYTF
TRBD1	TRBJ2-1	many	TRBV20-1	TGCAGTGCACGGACAGGCTCCAATGAGCAGTTCTTC	CSARTGSNEQFF
-	TRBJ2-2	-	TRBV12-3/TRBV12-4	TGTGCCAGCAGCCCCGAAAGGGGAGGCACCGGGGAGCTGTTTTTT	CASSPERGGTGELFF
-	TRBJ1-5	many	TRBV20-1	TGCGGTGTCCCCGGGGCGGGCAATCAGCCCCAGCATTTT	CGVPGAGNQPQHF
-	TRBJ1-4	-	TRBV7-9	TGTGCCAGCAGCCCTTATCGAGGAAAACTGTTTTTT	CASSPYRGKLFF
-	TRBJ1-5	many	TRBV28	TGTGCCAGCGGACTCTTGTCCAATCAGCCCCAGCATTTT	CASGLLSNQPQHF
-	TRBJ2-7	many	TRBV7-2	TGTGCCAGCAGCTTAGCGGACGTCTCCTACGAGCAGTACTTC	CASSLADVSYEQYF
-	TRBJ2-1	many	TRBV2	TGTGCCAGCAGTAAGACTGTAAATGAGCAGTTCTTC	CASSKTVNEQFF
-	TRBJ1-3	many	TRBV7-6	TGTGCCAGCAGCCCATTAACTGGAAACACCATATATTTT	CASSPLTGNTIYF